Listed here are 20 T cell receptor beta chains from one sample, sequenced in a study of neurological immune-mediated disorders. TCRdb fed the 5' RACE reads into MiXCR, producing one record per CDR3 protein. The sample yields some 60,000 distinct CDR3 sequences, around 3.5% seen once. The sequenced sample consisted of PBMCs. All receptors derive from a young woman with multiple sclerosis.

At least ten counts were recorded for this clonotype. The CDR3 is CASSFRSGRRYNEQFF. CDR3 bases: TGTGCCAGCAGCTTTAGGTCAGGTAGAAGGTACAATGAGCAGTTCTTC. The chain carries TRBV7-9 and TRBJ2-1; no clear D. The CDR3 extends over 16 amino acids. V was cut by 3 bases and J by 4 bases, with 16 bases left in between. Looked up from germline, CDR1 is SEHNR and CDR2 is FQNEAQ (reference sequence).

This clonotype was seen repeatedly, ten times or more. The chain is built from TRBV5-1 and TRBJ2-2; TRBD2 agrees at 7 bases. The trim removed 2 bases at V and 2 bases at J, leaving 3 bases unmatched. Germline V CDR1 and CDR2: SGHRS, YFSETQ. The CDR3 contains 15 residues. In DNA form, the CDR3 reads TGCGCCAGCAGCTTACCGGGACTAAACACCGGGGAGCTGTTTTTT. Its translation: CASSLPGLNTGELFF.

This clonotype was seen a handful of times. A read error may account for a junction end that differs from germline. The chain links TRBV15 to TRBJ1-5; D is possibly TRBD1 (5 bases). Germline CDR1 and CDR2: LNHNV and YYDKDF (reference sequence). This CDR3 is 14 amino acids long. CDR3 residues: CATSRDPGDQPQNF. The CDR3 coding sequence is TGTGCCACCAGCAGAGATCCGGGGGATCAGCCCCAGAATTTT.

This clonotype was counted many times. The J gene is TRBJ1-4, the V gene TRBV5-1; D not resolved. Deletions cut 4 bases from V and 8 bases from J, with 18 bases between. This CDR3 has 15 residues. Germline V gives CDR1 SGHRS, CDR2 YFSETQ. For the CDR3, the DNA is TGCGCCAGCAGCCGTGGGCCGGTGGGGAGAGAAAAACTGTTTTTT. Encoded protein: CASSRGPVGREKLFF.

This clonotype showed up many times. This sequence joins TRBV7-8 and TRBJ2-2; no clear D gene. Germline CDR1 SGHVS, CDR2 FQNEAQ. Between the trimmed V and J ends, which lost 4 bases and 0 bases, there was a span of 9 bases. This CDR3 spans 15 amino acids. CDR3 loop: CASSSRHTNTGELFF. CDR3 DNA sequence: TGTGCCAGCAGCTCCAGGCACACGAACACCGGGGAGCTGTTTTTT.

This clonotype was seen repeatedly, ten times or more. The gene calls are TRBV5-1 and TRBJ1-1; 9 positions agree with TRBD1. Germline CDR1 reads SGHRS; CDR2 reads YFSETQ. Germline trimming cut 4 bases from V and 11 bases from J; bases unmatched to any gene: 9. CDR3 length: 13 amino acids. In DNA form, the CDR3 reads TGCGCCAGCAGCCCAGGACAGGGGAGGGTCGCTTTCTTT. It specifies CASSPGQGRVAFF.

This clonotype was observed at least ten times. The V gene is TRBV7-9, the J gene TRBJ2-7, with 12 bases matching TRBD2. The CDR3 length is 13 residues. V gave up 11 bases and J gave up 4 bases; unmatched junction bases: 6. Germline CDR1 is SEHNR and CDR2 is FQNEAQ (reference sequence). In DNA form, the CDR3 reads TGTGCCGGGTCACTAGCGGGGGGTTACGAGCAGTACTTC. Amino acids: CAGSLAGGYEQYF. The variable domain in full, completed from reference TRBV7-9 and TRBJ2-7, reads DTGVSQNPRHKITKRGQNVTFRCDPISEHNRLYWYRQTLGQGPEFLTYFQNEAQLEKSRLLSDRFSAERPKGSFSTLEIQRTEQGDSAMYLCAGSLAGGYEQYFGPGTRLTVT.

This clonotype occurred many times. V is TRBV7-6 and J is TRBJ1-3; no clear D. Germline CDR1 is SGHVS and CDR2 is FNYEAQ. Trimming shortened V by 6 bases and J by 0 bases, and 9 bases separated the two germline ends. The CDR3 has 14 residues. CDR3 DNA: TGTGCCAGCAGTCCCTATTCCTCTGGAAACACCATATATTTT. As protein: CASSPYSSGNTIYF.

This clonotype showed up many times. This rearrangement joins TRBV29-1 to TRBJ1-2, with D possibly TRBD1 on 6 matching bases. This CDR3 is 13 amino acids long. V was clipped by 6 bases and J by 5 bases, with 16 bases between them. The germline V gene encodes CDR1 SQVTM and CDR2 ANQGSEA. The CDR3 loop is CSVGRGGTYGYTF. In DNA, the CDR3 is TGCAGCGTAGGAAGGGGAGGGACATATGGCTACACCTTC.

This clonotype was observed many times. V and J are TRBV12-3 or TRBV12-4 and TRBJ2-3; TRBD2 might be the D (6 bases). The V and J ends lost 6 bases and 0 bases respectively, with 13 bases between them. The CDR3 has 15 amino acids. CDR3 protein: CASRYLASSTDTQYF. In DNA form, the CDR3 reads TGTGCCAGCAGGTATCTAGCGTCTAGCACAGATACGCAGTATTTT.

This clonotype has a count of ten or more. The V gene is TRBV7-2, the J gene TRBJ2-5; D might be TRBD2 (5 bases). This CDR3 region has 14 residues. Germline-derived CDR1 and CDR2 are SGHTA and FQGNSA. V lost 0 bases and J lost 5, with 10 bases in between. CDR3 coding DNA: TGTGCCAGCAGCTTAGCTCTCATAGCGGAGACCCAGTACTTC. Translating gives CASSLALIAETQYF.

This clonotype was recorded at least ten times. The chain carries TRBV10-2 and TRBJ1-5; 11 bases align to TRBD1. The V segment lost 6 bases and the J segment 7 bases; nucleotides outside the gene matches: 5. CDR1 and CDR2 from the germline V gene are WSHSY and SAAADI. CDR3 length: 14 amino acids. The CDR3 is CASSWTGGDQPQHF. CDR3 coding DNA: TGCGCCAGCAGCTGGACAGGGGGCGACCAGCCCCAGCATTTT.

This clonotype was seen many times. The chain has TRBV6-2 or TRBV6-3 and TRBJ2-2; D gene ambiguous. The CDR3 covers 13 residues. Trimming shortened V by 6 bases and J by 3 bases, and 8 bases separated the two germline ends. Germline V gene sequence: CDR1 MNHEY, CDR2 SVGEGT. CDR3 nucleotides: TGTGCCAGCAGCTCAACCGACACCGGGGAGCTGTTTTTT. The encoded protein is CASSSTDTGELFF.

By its share, this clonotype is medium-sized. The chain is built from TRBV20-1 and TRBJ2-7; 7 bases match TRBD1. The CDR3 is 12 residues long. Trimming cost V 6 bases and J 2 bases; bases outside gene matches: 4. From germline, CDR1 is DFQATT and CDR2 SNEGSKA (reference sequence). This CDR3 is CSAKTGPYEQYF. The CDR3, as DNA: TGCAGTGCCAAGACAGGGCCCTACGAGCAGTACTTC.

This clonotype was counted many times. CDR3 residues: CASSSRDLTLFF. The CDR3 DNA is TGTGCCAGCAGCTCGCGGGACTTGACGCTGTTTTTT. This chain joins TRBV7-2 and TRBJ2-2; D possibly corresponds to TRBD2 (6 bases). With 4 bases removed from V and 13 bases from J, the gap between germline ends came to 13 bases. The CDR3 covers 12 residues. Per the germline V gene, CDR1 is SGHTA and CDR2 is FQGNSA. Using reference TRBV7-2 and TRBJ2-2 for the parts outside the CDR3, the full variable domain is GAGVSQSPSNKVTEKGKDVELRCDPISGHTALYWYRQSLGQGLEFLIYFQGNSAPDKSGLPSDRFSAERTGGSVSTLTIQRTQQEDSAVYLCASSSRDLTLFFGEGSRLTVL.

The chain couples TRBV2 to TRBJ1-1, with D perhaps matching TRBD1 (5 bases). CDR1 SNHLY and CDR2 FYNNEI come from the germline V gene. The V gene lost 7 bases and the J gene lost 2 bases, with 11 bases spanning the gap. This CDR3 has 13 residues. CDR3 loop: CASNPGPNTEAFF. CDR3 sequence (DNA): TGTGCCAGCAACCCGGGACCTAACACTGAAGCTTTCTTT.

This clonotype was seen ten or more times. This chain uses TRBV7-6 with TRBJ2-5; D unclear. Germline V gives CDR1 SGHVS, CDR2 FNYEAQ. V was trimmed by 5 bases and J by 1 base, leaving 11 bases between them. The CDR3 sequence is 14 residues long. The DNA of the CDR3 is TGTGCCAGCAGCCCGTTAGTCGCCCAAGAGACCCAGTACTTC. This translates into CASSPLVAQETQYF.

This clonotype was observed a handful of times. The chain joins TRBV5-1 to TRBJ2-1; no definite D call. CDR3 length: 13 residues. V shed 4 bases and J shed 4 bases, with 9 bases lying between them. Germline assignment: CDR1 SGHRS and CDR2 YFSETQ. The CDR3 sequence: CASSVEWYNEQFF. The CDR3 region has the DNA TGCGCCAGCAGCGTTGAATGGTACAATGAGCAGTTCTTC.

This clonotype was counted many times. This chain uses TRBV20-1 with TRBJ2-3; possible D gene TRBD1, 6 bases. V was cut by 1 base and J by 0 bases, with 11 bases left in between. CDR1 DFQATT and CDR2 SNEGSKA come from the germline V gene (reference sequence). CDR3 size: 15 residues. The CDR3 DNA is TGCAGTGCTAGAGCGAGGGGGTATAGCACAGATACGCAGTATTTT. Amino acid sequence: CSARARGYSTDTQYF.

This clonotype was detected ten times or more. V is TRBV11-3 and J is TRBJ2-1, with 10 bases that match TRBD1. The CDR3 sequence is 14 residues long. Germline loops: CDR1 SGHNT, CDR2 YENEEA. Trimming took 5 bases from V and 8 from J; bases not matched to a gene: 6. CDR3 bases: TGTGCCAGCAGCCCCGGGACAGGGGTGTATGAGCAGTTCTTC. Its protein is CASSPGTGVYEQFF.